This T cell receptor (beta chain) was captured by sequencing in a study of blood T cell repertoires in COVID-19. Study context: Spain, Italy and the United States supplied samples that represented acute and convalescent COVID-19. PBMCs, B-cell-depleted T cells, or T cells were the source of the cDNA or gDNA that made up the material.

In the authors' workflow: Reference gene primer amplification gave estimated nucleated cell counts. Assay: immunoSEQ multiplex PCR; the TCRdb copy retains only in-frame clones and omits some. V, J and clone size reflect that table, while D and trimming were determined from the DNA. The sample lists about 120,000 clones, more than 75% seen once, with approximately 1.5% in the top ten. CDR1 and CDR2 (germline): LNHDA, SQIVND (reference sequence). The length of the CDR3 is 15 residues. Trimming shortened V by 3 bases and J by 0 bases, and 12 bases separated the two germline ends. Sequencing was performed on peripheral blood. The chain carries TRBV19 and TRBJ2-7, with TRBD1 as a possible D gene (6 bases). The clonotype originates from a middle-aged man with acute or convalescent COVID-19. In DNA form, the CDR3 reads TGTGCCAGTAGTATCGGTCTGGACAGCTCCTACGAGCAGTACTTC. Its translation is CASSIGLDSSYEQYF.